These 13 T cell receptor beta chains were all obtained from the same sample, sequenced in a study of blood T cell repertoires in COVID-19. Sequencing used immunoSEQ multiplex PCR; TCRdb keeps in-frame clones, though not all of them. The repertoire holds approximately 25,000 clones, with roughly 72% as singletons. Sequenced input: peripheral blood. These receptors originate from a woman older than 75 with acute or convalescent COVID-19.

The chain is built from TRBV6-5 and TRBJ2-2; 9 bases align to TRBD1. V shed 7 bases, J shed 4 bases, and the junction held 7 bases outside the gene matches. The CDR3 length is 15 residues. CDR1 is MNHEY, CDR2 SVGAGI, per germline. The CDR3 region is CASTELTGGTGELFF. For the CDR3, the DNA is TGTGCCAGCACCGAATTGACAGGGGGCACCGGGGAGCTGTTTTTT.

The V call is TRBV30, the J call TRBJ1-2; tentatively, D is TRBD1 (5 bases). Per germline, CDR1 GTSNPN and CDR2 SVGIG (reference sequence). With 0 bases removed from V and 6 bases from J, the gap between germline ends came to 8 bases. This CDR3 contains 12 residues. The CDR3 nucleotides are TGTGCCTGGAGTGTAGGACAAAATGGCTACACCTTC. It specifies CAWSVGQNGYTF. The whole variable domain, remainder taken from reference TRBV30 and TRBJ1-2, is SQTIHQWPATLVQPVGSPLSLECTVEGTSNPNLYWYRQAAGRGLQLLFYSVGIGQISSEVPQNLSASRPQDRQFILSSKKLLLSDSGFYLCAWSVGQNGYTFGSGTRLTVV.

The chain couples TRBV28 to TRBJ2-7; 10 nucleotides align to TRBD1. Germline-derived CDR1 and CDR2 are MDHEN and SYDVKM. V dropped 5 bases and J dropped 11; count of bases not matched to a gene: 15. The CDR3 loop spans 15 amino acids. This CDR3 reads CASSTHGTGVLDKYF. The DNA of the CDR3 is TGTGCCAGCAGTACTCACGGGACAGGGGTGCTTGATAAGTACTTC.

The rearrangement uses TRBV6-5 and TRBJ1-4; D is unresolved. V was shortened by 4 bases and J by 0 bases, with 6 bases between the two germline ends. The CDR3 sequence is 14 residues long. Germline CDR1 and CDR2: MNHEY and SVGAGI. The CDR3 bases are TGTGCCAGCAGTTCGACTGCAACTAATGAAAAACTGTTTTTT. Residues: CASSSTATNEKLFF.

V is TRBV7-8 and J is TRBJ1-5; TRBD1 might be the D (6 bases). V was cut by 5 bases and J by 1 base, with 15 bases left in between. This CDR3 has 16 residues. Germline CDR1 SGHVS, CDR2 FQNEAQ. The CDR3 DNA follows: TGTGCCAGCAGCCCCTCACAGGGTAGGAGCAATCAGCCCCAGCATTTT. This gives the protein CASSPSQGRSNQPQHF.

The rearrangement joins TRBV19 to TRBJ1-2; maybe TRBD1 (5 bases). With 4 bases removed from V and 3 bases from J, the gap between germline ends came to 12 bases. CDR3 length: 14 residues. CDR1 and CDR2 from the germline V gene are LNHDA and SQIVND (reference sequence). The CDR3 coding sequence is TGTGCCAGTAGTAGGGTAACAGGCGACTATGGCTACACCTTC. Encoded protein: CASSRVTGDYGYTF.

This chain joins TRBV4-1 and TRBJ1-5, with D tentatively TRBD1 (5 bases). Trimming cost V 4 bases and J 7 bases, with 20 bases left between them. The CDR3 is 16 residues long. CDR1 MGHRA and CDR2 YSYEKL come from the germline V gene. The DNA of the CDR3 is TGCGCCAGCAGCCCCCAAATCGGGCAGGGCGGACAGCCCCAGCATTTT. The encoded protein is CASSPQIGQGGQPQHF.

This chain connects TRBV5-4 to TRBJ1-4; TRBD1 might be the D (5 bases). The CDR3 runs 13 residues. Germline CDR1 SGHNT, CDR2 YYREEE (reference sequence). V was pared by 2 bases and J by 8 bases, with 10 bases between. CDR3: CASSLAGEEKLFF. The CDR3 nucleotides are TGTGCCAGCAGCTTAGCGGGGGAGGAAAAACTGTTTTTT.

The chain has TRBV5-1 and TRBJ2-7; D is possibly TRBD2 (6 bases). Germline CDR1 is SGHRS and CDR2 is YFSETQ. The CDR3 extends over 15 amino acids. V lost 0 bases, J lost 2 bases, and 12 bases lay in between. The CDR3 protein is CASSLGDGTPYEQYF. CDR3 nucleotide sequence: TGCGCCAGCAGCTTGGGGGACGGGACTCCCTACGAGCAGTACTTC.

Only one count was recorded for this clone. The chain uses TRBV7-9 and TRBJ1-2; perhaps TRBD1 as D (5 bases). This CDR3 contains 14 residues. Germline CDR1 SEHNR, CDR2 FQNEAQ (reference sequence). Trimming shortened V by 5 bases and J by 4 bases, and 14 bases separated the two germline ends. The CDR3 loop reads CASSPQGAGYGYTF. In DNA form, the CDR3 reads TGTGCCAGCAGCCCCCAGGGAGCGGGCTATGGCTACACCTTC.

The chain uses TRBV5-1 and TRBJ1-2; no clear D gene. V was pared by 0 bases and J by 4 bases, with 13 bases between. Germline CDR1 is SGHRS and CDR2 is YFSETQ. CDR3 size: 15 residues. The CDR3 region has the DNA TGCGCCAGCAGCTTGGCCGGAGTTGGCAGCTATGGCTACACCTTC. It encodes CASSLAGVGSYGYTF. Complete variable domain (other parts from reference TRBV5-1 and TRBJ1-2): KAGVTQTPRYLIKTRGQQVTLSCSPISGHRSVSWYQQTPGQGLQFLFEYFSETQRNKGNFPGRFSGRQFSNSRSEMNVSTLELGDSALYLCASSLAGVGSYGYTFGSGTRLTVV.

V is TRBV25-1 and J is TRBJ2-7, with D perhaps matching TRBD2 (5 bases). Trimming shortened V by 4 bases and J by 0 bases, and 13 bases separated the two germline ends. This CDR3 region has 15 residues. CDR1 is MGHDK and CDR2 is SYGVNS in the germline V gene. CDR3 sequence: CASSGFEGFSYEQYF. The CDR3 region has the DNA TGTGCCAGCAGTGGATTCGAGGGATTCTCCTACGAGCAGTACTTC.

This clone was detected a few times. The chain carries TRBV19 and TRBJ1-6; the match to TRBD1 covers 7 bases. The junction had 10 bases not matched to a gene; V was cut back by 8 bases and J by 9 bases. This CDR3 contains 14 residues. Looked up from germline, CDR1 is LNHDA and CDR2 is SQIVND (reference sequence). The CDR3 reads CASGITGAPSPLHF. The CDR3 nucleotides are TGTGCCAGTGGAATTACAGGGGCGCCTTCACCCCTCCACTTT. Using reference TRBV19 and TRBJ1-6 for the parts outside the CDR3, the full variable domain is DGGITQSPKYLFRKEGQNVTLSCEQNLNHDAMYWYRQDPGQGLRLIYYSQIVNDFQKGDIAEGYSVSREKKESFPLTVTSAQKNPTAFYLCASGITGAPSPLHFGNGTRLTVT.